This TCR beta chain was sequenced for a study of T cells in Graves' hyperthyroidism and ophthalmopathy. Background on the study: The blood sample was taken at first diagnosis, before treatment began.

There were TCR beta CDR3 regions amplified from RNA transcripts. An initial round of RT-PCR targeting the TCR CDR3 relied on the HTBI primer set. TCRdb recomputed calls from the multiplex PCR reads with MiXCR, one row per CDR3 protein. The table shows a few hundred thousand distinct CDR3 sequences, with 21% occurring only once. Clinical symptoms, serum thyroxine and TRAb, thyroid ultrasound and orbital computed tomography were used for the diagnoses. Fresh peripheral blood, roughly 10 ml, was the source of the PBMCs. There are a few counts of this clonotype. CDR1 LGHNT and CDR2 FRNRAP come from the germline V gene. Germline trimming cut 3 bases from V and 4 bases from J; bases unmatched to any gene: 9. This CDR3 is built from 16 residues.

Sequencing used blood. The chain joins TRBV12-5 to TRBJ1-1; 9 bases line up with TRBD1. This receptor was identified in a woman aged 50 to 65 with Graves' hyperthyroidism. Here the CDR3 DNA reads TGTGCTAGTGGTTTCTTGACAGGGGGTTTAAGCACTGAAGCTTTCTTT. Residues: CASGFLTGGLSTEAFF.